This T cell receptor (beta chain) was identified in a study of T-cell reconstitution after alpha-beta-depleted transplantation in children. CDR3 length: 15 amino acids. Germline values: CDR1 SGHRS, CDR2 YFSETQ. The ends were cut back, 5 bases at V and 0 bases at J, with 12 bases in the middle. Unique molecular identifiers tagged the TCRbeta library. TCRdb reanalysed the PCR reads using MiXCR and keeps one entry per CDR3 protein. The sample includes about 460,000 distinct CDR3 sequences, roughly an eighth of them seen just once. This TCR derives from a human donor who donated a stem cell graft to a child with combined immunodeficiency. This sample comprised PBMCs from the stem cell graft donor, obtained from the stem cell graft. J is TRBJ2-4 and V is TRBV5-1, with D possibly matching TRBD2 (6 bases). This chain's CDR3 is CASRAGHLAKNIQYF. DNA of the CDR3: TGCGCCAGCAGGGCGGGGCACCTAGCCAAAAACATTCAGTACTTC.